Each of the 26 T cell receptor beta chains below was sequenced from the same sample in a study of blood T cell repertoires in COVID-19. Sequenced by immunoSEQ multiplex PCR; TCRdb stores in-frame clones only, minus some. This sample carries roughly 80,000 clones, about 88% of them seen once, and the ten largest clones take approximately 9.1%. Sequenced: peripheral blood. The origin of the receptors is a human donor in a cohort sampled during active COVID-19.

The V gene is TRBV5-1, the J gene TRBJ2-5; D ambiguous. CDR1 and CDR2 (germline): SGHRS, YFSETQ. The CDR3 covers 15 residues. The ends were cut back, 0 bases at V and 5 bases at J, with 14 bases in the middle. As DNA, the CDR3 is TGCGCCAGCAGCTTGGGAACCGGGTTCCAGGAGACCCAGTACTTC. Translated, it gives CASSLGTGFQETQYF.

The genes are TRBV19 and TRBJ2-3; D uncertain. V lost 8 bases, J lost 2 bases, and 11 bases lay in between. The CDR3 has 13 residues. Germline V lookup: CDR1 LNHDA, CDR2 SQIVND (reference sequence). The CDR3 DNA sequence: TGTGCCAGTTCCTTGTCCCCCACAGATACGCAGTATTTT. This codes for CASSLSPTDTQYF.

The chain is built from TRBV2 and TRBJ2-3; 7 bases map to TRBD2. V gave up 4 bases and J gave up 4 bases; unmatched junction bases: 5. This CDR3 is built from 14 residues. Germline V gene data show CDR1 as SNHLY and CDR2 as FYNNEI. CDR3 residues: CASSAGGEADTQYF. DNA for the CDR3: TGTGCCAGCAGTGCTGGGGGGGAGGCAGATACGCAGTATTTT.

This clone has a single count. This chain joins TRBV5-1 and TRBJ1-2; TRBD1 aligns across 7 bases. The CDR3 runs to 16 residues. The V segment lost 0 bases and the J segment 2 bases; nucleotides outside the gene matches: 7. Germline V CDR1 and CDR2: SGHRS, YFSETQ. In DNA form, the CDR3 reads TGCGCCAGCAGCTTGGAACAGGGGTTCTACAACTATGGCTACACCTTC. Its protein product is CASSLEQGFYNYGYTF. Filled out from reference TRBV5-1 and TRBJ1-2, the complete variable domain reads KAGVTQTPRYLIKTRGQQVTLSCSPISGHRSVSWYQQTPGQGLQFLFEYFSETQRNKGNFPGRFSGRQFSNSRSEMNVSTLELGDSALYLCASSLEQGFYNYGYTFGSGTRLTVV.

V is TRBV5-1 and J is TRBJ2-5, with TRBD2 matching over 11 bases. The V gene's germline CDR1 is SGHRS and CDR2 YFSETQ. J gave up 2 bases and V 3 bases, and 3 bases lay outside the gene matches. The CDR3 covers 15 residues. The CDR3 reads CASSSLAGVQETQYF. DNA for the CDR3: TGCGCCAGCAGCTCACTAGCGGGGGTGCAAGAGACCCAGTACTTC.

CDR3 coding DNA: TGTGCCAGCAGCTTATCCCTTCGTCGCACCGGGGAGCTGTTTTTT. Translation: CASSLSLRRTGELFF. The chain joins TRBV7-8 to TRBJ2-2; no clear D. The CDR3 covers 15 residues. V gave up 2 bases and J gave up 4 bases, with 11 bases separating them. Germline V gene sequence: CDR1 SGHVS, CDR2 FQNEAQ.

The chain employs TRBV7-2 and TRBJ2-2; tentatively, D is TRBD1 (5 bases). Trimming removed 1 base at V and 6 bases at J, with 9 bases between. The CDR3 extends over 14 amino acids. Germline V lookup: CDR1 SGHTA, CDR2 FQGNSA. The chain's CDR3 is CASSLVPGPGELFF. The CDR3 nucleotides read TGTGCCAGCAGCTTAGTCCCAGGGCCCGGGGAGCTGTTTTTT.

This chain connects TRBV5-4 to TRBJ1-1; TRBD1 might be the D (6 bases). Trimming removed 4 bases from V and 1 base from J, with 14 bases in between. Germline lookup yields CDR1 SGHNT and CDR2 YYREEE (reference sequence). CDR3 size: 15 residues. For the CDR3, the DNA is TGTGCCAGCAGCGGGCCCGGGACACCGAACACTGAAGCTTTCTTT. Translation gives CASSGPGTPNTEAFF.

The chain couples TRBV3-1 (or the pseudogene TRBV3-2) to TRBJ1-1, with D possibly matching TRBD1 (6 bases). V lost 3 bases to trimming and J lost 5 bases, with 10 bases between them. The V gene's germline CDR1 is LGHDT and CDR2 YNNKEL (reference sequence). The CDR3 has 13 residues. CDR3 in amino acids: CASSHERGTEAFF. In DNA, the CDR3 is TGTGCCAGCAGCCATGAAAGGGGGACTGAAGCTTTCTTT.

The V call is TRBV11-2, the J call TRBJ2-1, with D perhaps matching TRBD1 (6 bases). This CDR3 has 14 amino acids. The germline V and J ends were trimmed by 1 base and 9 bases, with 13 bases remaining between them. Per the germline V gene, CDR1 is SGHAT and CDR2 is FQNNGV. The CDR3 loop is CASSLGQVGSEQFF. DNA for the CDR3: TGTGCCAGCAGCTTAGGACAGGTCGGCAGTGAGCAGTTCTTC.

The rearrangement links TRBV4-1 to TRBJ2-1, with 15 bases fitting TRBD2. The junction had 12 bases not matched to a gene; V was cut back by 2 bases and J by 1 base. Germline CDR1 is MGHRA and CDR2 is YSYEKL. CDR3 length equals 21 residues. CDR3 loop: CASSQQGLAGGQGPSYNEQFF. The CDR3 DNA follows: TGCGCCAGCAGCCAACAAGGACTAGCGGGGGGGCAAGGCCCTTCCTACAATGAGCAGTTCTTC.

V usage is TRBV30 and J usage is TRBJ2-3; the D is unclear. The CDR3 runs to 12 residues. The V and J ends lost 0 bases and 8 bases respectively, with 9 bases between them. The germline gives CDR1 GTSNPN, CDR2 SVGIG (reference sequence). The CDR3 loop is CAWSVSRGTQYF. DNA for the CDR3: TGTGCCTGGAGTGTTTCCCGCGGTACGCAGTATTTT. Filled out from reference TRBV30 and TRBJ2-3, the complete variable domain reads SQTIHQWPATLVQPVGSPLSLECTVEGTSNPNLYWYRQAAGRGLQLLFYSVGIGQISSEVPQNLSASRPQDRQFILSSKKLLLSDSGFYLCAWSVSRGTQYFGPGTRLTVL.

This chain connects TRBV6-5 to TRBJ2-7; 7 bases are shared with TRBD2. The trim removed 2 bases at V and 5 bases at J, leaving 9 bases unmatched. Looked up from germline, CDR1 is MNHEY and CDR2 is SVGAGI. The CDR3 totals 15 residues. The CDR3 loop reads CASSYERGVAHEQYF. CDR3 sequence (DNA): TGTGCCAGCAGTTACGAGCGGGGAGTCGCGCACGAGCAGTACTTC.

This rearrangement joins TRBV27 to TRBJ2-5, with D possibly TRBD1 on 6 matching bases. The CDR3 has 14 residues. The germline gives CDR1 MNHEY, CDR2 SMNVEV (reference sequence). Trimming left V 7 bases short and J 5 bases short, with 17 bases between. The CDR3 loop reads CASTPAGGVETQYF. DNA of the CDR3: TGTGCCAGCACCCCAGCTGGGGGCGTGGAGACCCAGTACTTC.

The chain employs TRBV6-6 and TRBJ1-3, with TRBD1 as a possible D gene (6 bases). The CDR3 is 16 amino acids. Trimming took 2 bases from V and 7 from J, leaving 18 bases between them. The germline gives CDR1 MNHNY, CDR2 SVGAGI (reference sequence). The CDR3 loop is CASSYPPGANQNTIYF. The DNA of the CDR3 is TGTGCCAGCAGTTACCCCCCAGGGGCCAATCAGAACACCATATATTTT.

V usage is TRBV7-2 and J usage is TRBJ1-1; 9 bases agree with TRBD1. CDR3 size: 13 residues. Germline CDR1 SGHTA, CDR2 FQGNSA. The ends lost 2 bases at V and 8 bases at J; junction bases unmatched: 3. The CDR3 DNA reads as TGTGCCAGCAGCTTACAGGACAGGGGCGAAGCTTTCTTT. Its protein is CASSLQDRGEAFF. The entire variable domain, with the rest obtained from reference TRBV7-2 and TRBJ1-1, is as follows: GAGVSQSPSNKVTEKGKDVELRCDPISGHTALYWYRQSLGQGLEFLIYFQGNSAPDKSGLPSDRFSAERTGGSVSTLTIQRTQQEDSAVYLCASSLQDRGEAFFGQGTRLTVV.

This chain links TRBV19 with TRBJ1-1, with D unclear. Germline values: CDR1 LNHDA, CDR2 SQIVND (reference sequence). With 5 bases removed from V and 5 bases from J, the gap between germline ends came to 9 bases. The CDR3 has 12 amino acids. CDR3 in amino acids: CASSEGWTEAFF. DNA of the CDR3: TGTGCCAGTAGTGAGGGTTGGACTGAAGCTTTCTTT.

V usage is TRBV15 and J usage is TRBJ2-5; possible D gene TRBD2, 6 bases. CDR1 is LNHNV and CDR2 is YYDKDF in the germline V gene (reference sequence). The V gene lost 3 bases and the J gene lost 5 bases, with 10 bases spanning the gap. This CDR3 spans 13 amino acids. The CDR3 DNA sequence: TGTGCCACCAGCAGCAACGGAGGGGAGACCCAGTACTTC. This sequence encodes CATSSNGGETQYF. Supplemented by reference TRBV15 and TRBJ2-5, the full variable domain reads DAMVIQNPRYQVTQFGKPVTLSCSQTLNHNVMYWYQQKSSQAPKLLFHYYDKDFNNEADTPDNFQSRRPNTSFCFLDIRSPGLGDTAMYLCATSSNGGETQYFGPGTRLLVL.

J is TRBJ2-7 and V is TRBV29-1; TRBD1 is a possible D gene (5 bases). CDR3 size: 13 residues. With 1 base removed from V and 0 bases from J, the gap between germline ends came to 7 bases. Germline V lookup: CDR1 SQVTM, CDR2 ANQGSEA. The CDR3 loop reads CSVEADSSYEQYF. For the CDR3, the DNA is TGCAGCGTTGAAGCAGACAGCTCCTACGAGCAGTACTTC.

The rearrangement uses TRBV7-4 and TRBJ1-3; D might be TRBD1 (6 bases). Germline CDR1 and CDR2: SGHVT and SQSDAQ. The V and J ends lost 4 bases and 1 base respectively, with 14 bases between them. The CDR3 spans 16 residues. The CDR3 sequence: CASSYHRDVSGNTIYF. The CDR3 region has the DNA TGTGCCAGCAGCTACCACAGGGACGTATCTGGAAACACCATATATTTT.

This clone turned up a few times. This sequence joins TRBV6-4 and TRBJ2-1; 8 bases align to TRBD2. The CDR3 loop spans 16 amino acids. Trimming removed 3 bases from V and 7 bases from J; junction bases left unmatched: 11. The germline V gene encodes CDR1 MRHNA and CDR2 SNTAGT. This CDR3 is CASSDYPGTSANEQFF. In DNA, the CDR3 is TGTGCCAGCAGTGATTATCCCGGGACTAGTGCTAATGAGCAGTTCTTC.

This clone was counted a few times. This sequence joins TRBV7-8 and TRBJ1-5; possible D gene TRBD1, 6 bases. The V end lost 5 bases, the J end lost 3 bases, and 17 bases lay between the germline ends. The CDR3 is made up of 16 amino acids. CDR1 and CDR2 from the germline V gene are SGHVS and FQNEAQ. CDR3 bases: TGTGCCAGCAGCGCTAACCAGGGGATCGCCAATCAGCCCCAGCATTTT. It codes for CASSANQGIANQPQHF.

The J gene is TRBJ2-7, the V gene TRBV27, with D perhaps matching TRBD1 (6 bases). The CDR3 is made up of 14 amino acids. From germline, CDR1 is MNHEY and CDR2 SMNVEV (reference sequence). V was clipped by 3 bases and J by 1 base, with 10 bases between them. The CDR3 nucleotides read TGTGCCAGCAGTTTCAACAGGGAATCCTACGAGCAGTACTTC. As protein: CASSFNRESYEQYF.

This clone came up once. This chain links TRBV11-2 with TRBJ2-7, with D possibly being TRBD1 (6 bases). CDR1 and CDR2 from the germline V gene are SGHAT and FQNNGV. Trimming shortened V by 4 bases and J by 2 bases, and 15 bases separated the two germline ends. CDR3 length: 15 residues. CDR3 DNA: TGTGCCAGCAGCTCAGCTATCGGGACACCCTACGAGCAGTACTTC. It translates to CASSSAIGTPYEQYF.

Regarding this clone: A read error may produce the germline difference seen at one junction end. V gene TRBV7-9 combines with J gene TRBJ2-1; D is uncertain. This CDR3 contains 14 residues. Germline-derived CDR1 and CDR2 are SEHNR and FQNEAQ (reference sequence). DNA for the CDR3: TGTGCCAGCAGCCTACTCAACTCCAACAATGAGCAGTTCTTC. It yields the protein CASSLLNSNNEQFF.

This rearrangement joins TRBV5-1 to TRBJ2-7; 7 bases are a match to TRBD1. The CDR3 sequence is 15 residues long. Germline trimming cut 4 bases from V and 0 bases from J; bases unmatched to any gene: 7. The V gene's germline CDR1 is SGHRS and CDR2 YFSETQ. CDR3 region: CASSHGTAPSYEQYF. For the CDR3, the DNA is TGCGCCAGCAGCCACGGGACAGCTCCCTCCTACGAGCAGTACTTC.